This T cell receptor (beta chain) came from a study of T cells expressing NK-cell markers. The study's findings and limits: Similarly, these clonotypes led the CD3+CD56-NKG2C+ fraction as well in a handful of donors. HCMV specificity of the expanded NKG2C+ T cell clones stayed unclear.

Notes on this clonotype: What it recognizes is unknown.

After re-calling the 5' RACE reads, TCRdb lists one entry per CDR3 protein, DNA absent. Its listing shows about 260,000 distinct CDR3 sequences. The length of the CDR3 is 11 residues. In germline, CDR1 is MNHNS, CDR2 SASEGT. V and J are TRBV6-1 and TRBJ1-2. Sequenced input: blood T cells: a sorted CD56 or NKG2C T cell subset, CD4+ or CD8+ T cells, or bulk PBMC T cells (not recorded which). The TCR originated in a woman aged 18-70 years in good health. The CDR3 spells CASSEVYGYTF.